This record covers a single TCR beta chain. Its antigen remains unknown. A read error is possible here, since a much larger clone lies one base away. This specimen comes from a study of response to subunit inactivated influenza vaccine. TCRdb redid the calling of the RT-PCR reads with MiXCR, one entry per CDR3 protein. The sample holds hundreds of thousands of distinct CDR3 sequences, about 15% seen once. The CDR3 length is 19 residues. Findings of the study overall: Seasonal influenza vaccination, on each occasion, was suggested by the authors to recruit few new T cells.

This sample comprised PBMCs from blood, obtained approximately 13 days after vaccination. The rearrangement joins TRBV12-3 or TRBV12-4 to TRBJ2-2, with TRBD1 matching 8 bases. This sequence was found in a man in his fifties or sixties who received an inactivated influenza vaccine. The chain's CDR3 is CTSRAGTGNVARNTGELFF. CDR3 in DNA: TGTACCAGCAGGGCCGGGACAGGAAATGTTGCCAGAAACACCGGGGAGCTGTTTTTT.